This record covers a single T cell receptor beta chain. The authors' processing: Reference gene primer amplification gave nucleated cell count estimates. TCRdb's table, derived via immunoSEQ multiplex PCR, lists solely in-frame clones and lacks some. V, J and clone size were drawn from that table, and D and trimming were deduced from the DNA. Of under 250,000 clones listed, roughly 80% were seen once; the top ten hold around 8%. These data belong to a study of blood T cell repertoires in COVID-19. Study background: COVID-19 samples, acute and convalescent, were from the United States, Italy and Spain. Sources were T cells, B-cell-depleted T cells, or PBMCs; the material itself was cDNA or gDNA.

This CDR3 has 16 amino acids. This sequence joins TRBV21-1 and TRBJ2-2; the table's D call TRBD1 went unverified against the DNA. TRBV21-1 is assigned pseudogene status. The sequence derives from an elderly woman with acute or convalescent COVID-19. The sequencing input was peripheral blood. CDR3 residues: CASRRNGTGVSGELFF. DNA for the CDR3: TGTGCCAGCAGACGGAACGGGACAGGGGTGAGCGGGGAGCTGTTTTTT.